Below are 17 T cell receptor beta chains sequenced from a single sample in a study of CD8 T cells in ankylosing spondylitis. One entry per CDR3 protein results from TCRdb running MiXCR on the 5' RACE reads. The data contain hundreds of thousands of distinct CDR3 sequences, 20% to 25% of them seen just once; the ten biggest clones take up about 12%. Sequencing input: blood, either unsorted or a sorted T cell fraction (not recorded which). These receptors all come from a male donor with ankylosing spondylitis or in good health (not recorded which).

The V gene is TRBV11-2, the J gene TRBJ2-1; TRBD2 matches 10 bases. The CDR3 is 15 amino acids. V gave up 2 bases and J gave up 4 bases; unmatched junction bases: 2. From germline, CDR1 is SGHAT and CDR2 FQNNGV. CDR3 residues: CASSLSGGGYNEQFF. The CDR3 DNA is TGTGCCAGCAGCTTAAGCGGGGGGGGTTACAATGAGCAGTTCTTC.

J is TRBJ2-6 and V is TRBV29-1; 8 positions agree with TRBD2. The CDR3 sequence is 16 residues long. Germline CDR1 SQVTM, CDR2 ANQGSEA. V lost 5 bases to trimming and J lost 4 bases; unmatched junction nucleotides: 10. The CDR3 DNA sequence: TGCAGCGTTTCAACGGGAGGGATGTCCGGGGCCAACGTCCTGACTTTC. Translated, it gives CSVSTGGMSGANVLTF.

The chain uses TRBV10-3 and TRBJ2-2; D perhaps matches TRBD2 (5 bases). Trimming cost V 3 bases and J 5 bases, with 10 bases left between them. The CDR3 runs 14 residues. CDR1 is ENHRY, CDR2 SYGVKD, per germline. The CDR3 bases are TGTGCCATCAGTGACTCGGGGATTACCGGGGAGCTGTTTTTT. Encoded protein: CAISDSGITGELFF.

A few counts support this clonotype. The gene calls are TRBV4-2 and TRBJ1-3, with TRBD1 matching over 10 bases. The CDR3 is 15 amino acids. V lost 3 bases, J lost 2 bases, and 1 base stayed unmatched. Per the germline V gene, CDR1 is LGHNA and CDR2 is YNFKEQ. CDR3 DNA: TGTGCCAGCAGCCACGGGACAGGGGCTGGAAACACCATATATTTT. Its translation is CASSHGTGAGNTIYF.

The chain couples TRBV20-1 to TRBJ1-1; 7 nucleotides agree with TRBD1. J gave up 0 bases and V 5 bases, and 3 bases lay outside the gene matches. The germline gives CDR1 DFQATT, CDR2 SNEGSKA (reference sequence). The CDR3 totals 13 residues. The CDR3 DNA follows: TGCAGTGCTTGGGACAGCGTGAACACTGAAGCTTTCTTT. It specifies CSAWDSVNTEAFF.

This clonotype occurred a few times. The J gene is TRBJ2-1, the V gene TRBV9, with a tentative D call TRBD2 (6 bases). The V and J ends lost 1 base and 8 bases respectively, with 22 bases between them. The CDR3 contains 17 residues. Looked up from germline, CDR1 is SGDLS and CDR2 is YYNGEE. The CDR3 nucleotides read TGTGCCAGCAGCGTATCGGAGGAGGGCCGACAAGGGGATGAGCAGTTCTTC. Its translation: CASSVSEEGRQGDEQFF.

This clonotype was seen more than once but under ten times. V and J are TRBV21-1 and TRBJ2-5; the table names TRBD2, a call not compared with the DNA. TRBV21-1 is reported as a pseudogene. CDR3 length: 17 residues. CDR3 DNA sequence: TGTGCCAGCAGCTACGAGGTTTTAGCGGAGCCACAAGAGACCCAGTACTTC. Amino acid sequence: CASSYEVLAEPQETQYF.

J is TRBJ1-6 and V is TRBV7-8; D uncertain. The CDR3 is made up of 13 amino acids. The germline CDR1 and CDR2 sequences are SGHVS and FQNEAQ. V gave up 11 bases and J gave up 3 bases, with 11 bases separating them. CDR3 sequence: CASTEGYNSPLHF. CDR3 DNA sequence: TGTGCCTCCACTGAGGGCTATAATTCACCCCTCCACTTT.

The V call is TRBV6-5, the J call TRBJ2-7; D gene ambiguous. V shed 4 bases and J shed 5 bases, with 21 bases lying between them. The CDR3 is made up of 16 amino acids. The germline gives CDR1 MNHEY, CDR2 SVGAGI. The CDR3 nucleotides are TGTGCCAGCAGTTCCAACCCTCCCGGCAGGCCGGACGAGCAGTACTTC. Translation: CASSSNPPGRPDEQYF.

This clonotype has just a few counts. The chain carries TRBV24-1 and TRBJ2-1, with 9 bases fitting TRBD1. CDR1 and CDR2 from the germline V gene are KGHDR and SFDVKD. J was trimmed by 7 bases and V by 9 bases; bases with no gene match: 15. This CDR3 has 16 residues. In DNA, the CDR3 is TGTGCCACCCCGGACCCGACAGGGGGGTTTTGGAATGAGCAGTTCTTC. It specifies CATPDPTGGFWNEQFF.

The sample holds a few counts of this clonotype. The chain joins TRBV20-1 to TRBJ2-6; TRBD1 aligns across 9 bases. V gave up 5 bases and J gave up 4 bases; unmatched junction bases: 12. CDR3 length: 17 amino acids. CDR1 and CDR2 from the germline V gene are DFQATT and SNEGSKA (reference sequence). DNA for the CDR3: TGCAGTGCTCCCCGGGACAGGGCGCGATCCGGGGCCAACGTCCTGACTTTC. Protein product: CSAPRDRARSGANVLTF.

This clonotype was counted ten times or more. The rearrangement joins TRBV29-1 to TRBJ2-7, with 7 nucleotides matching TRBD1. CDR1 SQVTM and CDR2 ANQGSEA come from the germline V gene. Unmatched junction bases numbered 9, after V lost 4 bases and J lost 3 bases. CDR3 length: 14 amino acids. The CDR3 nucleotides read TGCAGCGTTGTTACGGCGACAGGGAGCTACGAGCAGTACTTC. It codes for CSVVTATGSYEQYF.

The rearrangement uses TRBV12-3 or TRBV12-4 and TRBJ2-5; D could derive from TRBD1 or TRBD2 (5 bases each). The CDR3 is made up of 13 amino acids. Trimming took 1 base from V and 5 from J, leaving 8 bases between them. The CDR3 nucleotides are TGTGCCAGCAGTTTAGATTGGGGGGAGACCCAGTACTTC. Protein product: CASSLDWGETQYF.

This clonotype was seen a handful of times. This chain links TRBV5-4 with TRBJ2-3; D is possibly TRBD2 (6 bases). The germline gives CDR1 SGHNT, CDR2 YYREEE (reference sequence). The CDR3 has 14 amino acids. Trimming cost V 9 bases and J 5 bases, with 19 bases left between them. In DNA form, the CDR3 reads TGTGCCACCTCTAGGAATGGCGGGGTAGATACGCAGTATTTT. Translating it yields CATSRNGGVDTQYF.

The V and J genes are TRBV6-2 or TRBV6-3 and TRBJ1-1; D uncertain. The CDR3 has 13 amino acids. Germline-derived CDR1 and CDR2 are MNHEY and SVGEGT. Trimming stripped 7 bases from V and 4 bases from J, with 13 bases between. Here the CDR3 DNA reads TGTGCCAGCAAGTCGGCCGGGATCACTGAAGCTTTCTTT. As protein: CASKSAGITEAFF.

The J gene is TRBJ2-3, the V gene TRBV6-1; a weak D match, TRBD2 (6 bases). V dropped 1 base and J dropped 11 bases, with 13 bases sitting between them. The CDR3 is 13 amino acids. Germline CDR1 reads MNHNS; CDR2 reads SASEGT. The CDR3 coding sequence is TGTGCCAGCAGTGAAGTTAAAATCGGGGGGCAGTATTTT. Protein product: CASSEVKIGGQYF.

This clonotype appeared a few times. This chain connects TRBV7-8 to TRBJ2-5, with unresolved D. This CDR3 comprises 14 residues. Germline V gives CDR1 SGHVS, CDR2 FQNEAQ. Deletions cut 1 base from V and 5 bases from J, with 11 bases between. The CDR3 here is CASSLVRVLETQYF. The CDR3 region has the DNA TGTGCCAGCAGCTTAGTACGGGTTCTGGAGACCCAGTACTTC.